These 3 T cell receptor beta chains were sequenced from one sample in a study of blood T cells in healthy people across ages. Primers used in a second PCR of about 7 to 11 cycles were a sample-barcoded 5' primer and a J-beta primer mix. Each CDR3 protein is one row after TCRdb ran MiXCR on the 5' RACE reads. The data show roughly 800,000 distinct CDR3 sequences, with 20% to 25% seen just once and 8% to 10% held by the top ten. Separately, the same data were catalogued under a study of T cells of mothers and their children.

Sequencing used blood. The receptors were sampled from a boy under 18 in good health.

This clonotype showed up just a few times. The chain recombines TRBV15 with TRBJ2-2; 7 positions match TRBD2. Looked up from germline, CDR1 is LNHNV and CDR2 is YYDKDF (reference sequence). The CDR3 sequence is 14 residues long. The V and J ends lost 5 bases and 6 bases, in that order; junction bases with no gene match: 6. In DNA form, the CDR3 reads TGTGCCACCAGCTCCTTTGGGGGGGCCGGGGAGCTGTTTTTT. Its protein product is CATSSFGGAGELFF.

The chain carries TRBV7-2 and TRBJ1-3; the D gene is possibly TRBD1 (5 bases). V gave up 4 bases and J gave up 3 bases, with 10 bases separating them. The CDR3 is 14 residues long. CDR1 and CDR2 (germline): SGHTA, FQGNSA. CDR3 nucleotide sequence: TGTGCCAGCAGCTACGGTGGGGGTGGAAACACCATATATTTT. This gives the protein CASSYGGGGNTIYF.

The chain uses TRBV4-2 and TRBJ2-5; 11 bases map to TRBD2. CDR1 and CDR2 (germline): LGHNA, YNFKEQ. There are 16 residues in the CDR3. V trimming: 0 bases; J trimming: 4 bases; junction bases outside the gene matches: 4. The CDR3 sequence is CASSQDRLAGGETQYF. As DNA, the CDR3 is TGTGCCAGCAGCCAAGATCGTCTAGCGGGGGGAGAGACCCAGTACTTC.